This TCR beta chain stems from a study of control samples from healthy donors and cancer patients. The repertoire was sequenced with immunoSEQ multiplex PCR; TCRdb's copy has only in-frame clones and lacks some. In the table there are about 12,000 clones, 85% to 95% of which are singletons. Germline assignment: CDR1 SGHRS and CDR2 YFSETQ. V shed 0 bases and J shed 7 bases, with 19 bases lying between them. CDR3 length: 17 amino acids. The chain is built from TRBV5-1 and TRBJ1-4; D may be TRBD1 (6 bases). The specimen was PBMCs. This sequence was found in a man at least 80 years old with lung cancer. The CDR3 sequence is CASSLAPPTGGGEKLFF. In nucleotides, the CDR3 is TGCGCCAGCAGCTTGGCCCCCCCGACAGGCGGGGGTGAAAAACTGTTTTTT. The whole variable domain, filled in from reference TRBV5-1 and TRBJ1-4, reads KAGVTQTPRYLIKTRGQQVTLSCSPISGHRSVSWYQQTPGQGLQFLFEYFSETQRNKGNFPGRFSGRQFSNSRSEMNVSTLELGDSALYLCASSLAPPTGGGEKLFFGSGTQLSVL.